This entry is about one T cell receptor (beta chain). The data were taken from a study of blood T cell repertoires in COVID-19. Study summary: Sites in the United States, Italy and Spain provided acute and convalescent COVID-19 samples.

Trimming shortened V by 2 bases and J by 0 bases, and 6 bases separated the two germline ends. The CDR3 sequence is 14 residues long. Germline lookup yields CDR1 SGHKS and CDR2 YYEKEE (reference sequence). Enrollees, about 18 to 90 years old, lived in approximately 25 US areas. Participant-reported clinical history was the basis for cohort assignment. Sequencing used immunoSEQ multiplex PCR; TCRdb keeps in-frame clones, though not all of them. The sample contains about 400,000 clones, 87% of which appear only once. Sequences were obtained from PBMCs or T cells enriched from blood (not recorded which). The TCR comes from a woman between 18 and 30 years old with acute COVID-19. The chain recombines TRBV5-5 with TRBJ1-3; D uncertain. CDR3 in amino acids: CASSFTVSGNTIYF. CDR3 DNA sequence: TGTGCCAGCAGCTTCACAGTCTCTGGAAACACCATATATTTT.